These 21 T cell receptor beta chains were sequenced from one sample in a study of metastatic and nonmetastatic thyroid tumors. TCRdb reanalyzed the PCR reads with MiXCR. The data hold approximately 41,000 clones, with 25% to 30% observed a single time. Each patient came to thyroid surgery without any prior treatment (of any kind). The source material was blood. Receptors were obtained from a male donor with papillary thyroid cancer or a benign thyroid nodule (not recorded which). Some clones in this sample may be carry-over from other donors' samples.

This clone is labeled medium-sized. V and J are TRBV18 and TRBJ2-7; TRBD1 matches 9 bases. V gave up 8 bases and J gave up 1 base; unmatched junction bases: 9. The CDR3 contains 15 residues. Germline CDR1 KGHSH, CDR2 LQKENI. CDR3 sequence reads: CASQRQGGKSYEQYF. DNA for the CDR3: TGTGCCAGCCAACGACAGGGGGGCAAATCCTACGAGCAGTACTTC.

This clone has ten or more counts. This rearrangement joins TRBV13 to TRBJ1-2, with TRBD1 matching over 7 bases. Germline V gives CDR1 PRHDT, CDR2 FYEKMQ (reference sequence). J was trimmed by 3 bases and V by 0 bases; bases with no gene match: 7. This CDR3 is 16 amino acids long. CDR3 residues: CASSLGRRTGDYGYTF. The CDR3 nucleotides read TGTGCCAGCAGCTTAGGTCGAAGGACAGGTGACTATGGCTACACCTTC.

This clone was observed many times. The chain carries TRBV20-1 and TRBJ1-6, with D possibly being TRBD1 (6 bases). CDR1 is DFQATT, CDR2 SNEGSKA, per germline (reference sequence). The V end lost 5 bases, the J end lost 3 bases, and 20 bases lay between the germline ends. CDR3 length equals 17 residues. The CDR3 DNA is TGCAGTGCTGGTTGGGGATCGACAGGAGACTATAATTCACCCCTCCACTTT. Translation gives CSAGWGSTGDYNSPLHF.

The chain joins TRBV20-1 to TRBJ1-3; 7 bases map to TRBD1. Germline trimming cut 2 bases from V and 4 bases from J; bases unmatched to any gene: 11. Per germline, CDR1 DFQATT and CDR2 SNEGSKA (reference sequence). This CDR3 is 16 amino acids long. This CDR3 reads CSARSGTGAGGNTIYF. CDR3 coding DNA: TGCAGTGCTAGATCCGGCACAGGGGCGGGGGGAAACACCATATATTTT.

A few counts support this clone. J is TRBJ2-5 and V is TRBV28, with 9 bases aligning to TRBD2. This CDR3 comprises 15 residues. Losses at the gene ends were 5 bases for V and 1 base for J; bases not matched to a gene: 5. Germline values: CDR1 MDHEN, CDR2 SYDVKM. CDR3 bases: TGTGCCAGCAGTAATATAGCGGGAGCCCAAGAGACCCAGTACTTC. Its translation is CASSNIAGAQETQYF.

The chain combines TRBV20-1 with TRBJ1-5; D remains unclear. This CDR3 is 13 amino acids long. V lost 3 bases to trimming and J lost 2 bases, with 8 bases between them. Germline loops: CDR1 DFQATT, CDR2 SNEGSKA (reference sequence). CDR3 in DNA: TGCAGTGCTAGTCCCCAACGCAATCAGCCCCAGCATTTT. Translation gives CSASPQRNQPQHF.

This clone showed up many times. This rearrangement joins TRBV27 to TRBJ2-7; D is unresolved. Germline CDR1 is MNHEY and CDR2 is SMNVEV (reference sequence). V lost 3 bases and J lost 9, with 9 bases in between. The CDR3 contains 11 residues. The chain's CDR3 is CASSFQNWQYF. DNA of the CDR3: TGTGCCAGCAGTTTTCAGAATTGGCAGTACTTC.

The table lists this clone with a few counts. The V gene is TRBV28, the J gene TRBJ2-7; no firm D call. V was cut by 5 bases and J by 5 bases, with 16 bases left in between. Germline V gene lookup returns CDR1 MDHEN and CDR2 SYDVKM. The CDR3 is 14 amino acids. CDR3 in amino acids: CASSRQVAGDEQYF. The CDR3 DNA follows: TGTGCCAGCAGTCGTCAGGTTGCTGGAGACGAGCAGTACTTC. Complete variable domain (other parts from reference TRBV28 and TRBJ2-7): DVKVTQSSRYLVKRTGEKVFLECVQDMDHENMFWYRQDPGLGLRLIYFSYDVKMKEKGDIPEGYSVSREKKERFSLILESASTNQTSMYLCASSRQVAGDEQYFGPGTRLTVT.

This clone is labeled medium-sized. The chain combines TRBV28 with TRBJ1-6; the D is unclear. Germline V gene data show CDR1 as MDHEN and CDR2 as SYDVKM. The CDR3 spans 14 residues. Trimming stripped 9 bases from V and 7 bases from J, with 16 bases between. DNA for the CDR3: TGTGCCAGTGCTGGTTTAAGTCGGAATTCACCCCTCCACTTT. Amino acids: CASAGLSRNSPLHF.

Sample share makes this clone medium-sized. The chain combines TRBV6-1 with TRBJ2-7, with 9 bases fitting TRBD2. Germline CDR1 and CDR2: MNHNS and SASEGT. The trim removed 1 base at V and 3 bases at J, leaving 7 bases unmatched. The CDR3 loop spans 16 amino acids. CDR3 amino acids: CASSEEGGAGGYEQYF. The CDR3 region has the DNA TGTGCCAGCAGTGAAGAAGGTGGAGCGGGAGGCTACGAGCAGTACTTC.

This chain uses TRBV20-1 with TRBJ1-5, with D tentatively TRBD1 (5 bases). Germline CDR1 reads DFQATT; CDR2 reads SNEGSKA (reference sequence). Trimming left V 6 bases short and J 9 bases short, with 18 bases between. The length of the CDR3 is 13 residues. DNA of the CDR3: TGCAGTGCCATTACAGGTGCTTGGATGCCCCAGCATTTT. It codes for CSAITGAWMPQHF.

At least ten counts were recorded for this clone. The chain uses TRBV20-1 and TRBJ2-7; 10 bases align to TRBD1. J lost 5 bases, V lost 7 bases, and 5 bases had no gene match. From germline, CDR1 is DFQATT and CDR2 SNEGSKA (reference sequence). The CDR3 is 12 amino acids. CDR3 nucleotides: TGCAGTGGGGGACAGGGGACGAACGAGCAGTACTTC. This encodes CSGGQGTNEQYF.

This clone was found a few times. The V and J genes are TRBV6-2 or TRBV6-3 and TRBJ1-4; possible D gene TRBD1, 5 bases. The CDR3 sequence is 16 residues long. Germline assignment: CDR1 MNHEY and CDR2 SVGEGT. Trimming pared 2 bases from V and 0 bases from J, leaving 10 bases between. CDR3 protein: CASSYGGGTTNEKLFF. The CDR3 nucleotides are TGTGCCAGCAGTTACGGGGGGGGAACAACTAATGAAAAACTGTTTTTT.

CDR3 sequence: CASSLGPGTGEKLFF. The CDR3, as DNA: TGTGCCAGCAGCTTAGGGCCGGGAACGGGGGAAAAACTGTTTTTT. The rearrangement joins TRBV7-3 to TRBJ1-4; D gene uncertain. The V gene lost 2 bases and the J gene lost 8 bases, with 15 bases spanning the gap. This CDR3 spans 15 amino acids. Germline CDR1 reads SGHTA; CDR2 reads FQGTGA.

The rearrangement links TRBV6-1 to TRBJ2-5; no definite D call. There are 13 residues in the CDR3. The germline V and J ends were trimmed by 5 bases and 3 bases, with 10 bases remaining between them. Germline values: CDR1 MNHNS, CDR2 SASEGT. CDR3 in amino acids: CASSRVGEETQYF. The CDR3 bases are TGTGCCAGCAGTCGTGTTGGGGAAGAGACCCAGTACTTC.

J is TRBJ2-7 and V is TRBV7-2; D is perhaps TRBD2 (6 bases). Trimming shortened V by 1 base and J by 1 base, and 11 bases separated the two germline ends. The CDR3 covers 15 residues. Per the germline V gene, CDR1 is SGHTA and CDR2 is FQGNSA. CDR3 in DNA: TGTGCCAGCAGCTTAGGCGGGATTCCATCCTACGAGCAGTACTTC. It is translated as CASSLGGIPSYEQYF.

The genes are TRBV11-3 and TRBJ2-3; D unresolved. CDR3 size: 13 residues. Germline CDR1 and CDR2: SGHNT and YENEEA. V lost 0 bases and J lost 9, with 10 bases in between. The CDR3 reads CASSLDQRGTQYF. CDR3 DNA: TGTGCCAGCAGCTTAGATCAGCGTGGCACGCAGTATTTT.

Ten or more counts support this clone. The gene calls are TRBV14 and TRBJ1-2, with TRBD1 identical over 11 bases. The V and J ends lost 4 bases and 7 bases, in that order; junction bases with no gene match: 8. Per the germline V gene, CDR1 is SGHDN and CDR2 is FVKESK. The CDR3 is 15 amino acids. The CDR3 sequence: CASSPRTGGASGYTF. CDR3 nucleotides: TGTGCCAGCAGCCCACGGACAGGGGGCGCGTCTGGCTACACCTTC.

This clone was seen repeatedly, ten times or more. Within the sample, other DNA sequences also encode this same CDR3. As DNA, the CDR3 is TGTGCCAGCAGCTTAGGGGGGGACGGTGAGCAGTTCTTC. Residues: CASSLGGDGEQFF. V gene TRBV11-2 combines with J gene TRBJ2-1; possibly TRBD2 for D (6 bases). The CDR3 consists of 13 residues. V was cut by 1 base and J by 9 bases, with 10 bases left in between. Germline lookup yields CDR1 SGHAT and CDR2 FQNNGV.

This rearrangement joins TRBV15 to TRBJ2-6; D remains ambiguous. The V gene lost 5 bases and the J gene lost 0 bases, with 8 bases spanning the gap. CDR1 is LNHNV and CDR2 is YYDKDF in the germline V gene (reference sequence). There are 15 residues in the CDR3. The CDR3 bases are TGTGCCACCAGCCCAGGCCCCTCTGGGGCCAACGTCCTGACTTTC. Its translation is CATSPGPSGANVLTF.

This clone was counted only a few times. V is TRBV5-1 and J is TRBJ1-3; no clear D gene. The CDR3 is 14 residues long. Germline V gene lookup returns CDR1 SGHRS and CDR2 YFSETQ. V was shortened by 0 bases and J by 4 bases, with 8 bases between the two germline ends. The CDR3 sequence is CASSLGTPGNTIYF. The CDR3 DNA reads TGCGCCAGCAGCTTGGGAACACCCGGAAACACCATATATTTT. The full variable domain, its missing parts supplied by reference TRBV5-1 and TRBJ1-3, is KAGVTQTPRYLIKTRGQQVTLSCSPISGHRSVSWYQQTPGQGLQFLFEYFSETQRNKGNFPGRFSGRQFSNSRSEMNVSTLELGDSALYLCASSLGTPGNTIYFGEGSWLTVV.